This TCR beta chain is drawn from a study of tumor-infiltrating lymphocytes in oesophageal squamous cell carcinoma (dated by TCRdb to the mid-2010s). In regard to this clonotype: The antigen it binds to is not known. The input lacks base qualities; no much larger clone sits a single base away.

V gives up 7 bases and J gives up 7 bases, and the segment between their germline ends measures 19 bases. Taken from the germline V gene (reference sequence), the CDR1 and CDR2 loops are LNHDA and SQIVND. The CDR3 contains 14 residues, cysteine and phenylalanine counted. The only DNA kept is the CDR3, 42 bases in frame from the first base. Preparation of the library involved PCR. TCRdb lists the instrument as Illumina HiSeq 2000. Through fastp at Q25 and MiXCR, TCRdb rebuilt clones from the public reads, retaining in-frame beta chains. Every entry covers one CDR3 protein and lists the most common genes and DNA from its rows. Counted in this sample were almost 20,000 distinct CDR3 sequences; roughly 37% of them appeared once. The ten most abundant clones make up almost 7% of the sample.

Sequencing was done on a sample of blood. The TCR was taken from a male donor with esophageal squamous cell carcinoma. In this chain, TRBV19 is recombined with TRBJ1-2; no confident D gene assignment can be made. The base sequence is TGTGCCAGTACTAAACGCGTGACGGAGGGTGGCTACACCTTC. Translated, this gives CASTKRVTEGGYTF.